This T cell receptor (beta chain) is drawn from a study of T cell responses to AZD1222 COVID-19 vaccine. Study results and limitations: Baseline serostatus was positive in only a handful of AZD1222 recipients. A reported finding is that nearly half of spike-specific TCRs target unmutated variant regions.

On this clone: Its antigen is undetermined.

Trimming took off 6 bases at V and 0 bases at J, with 8 bases between the two ends. Germline loops: CDR1 MDHEN, CDR2 SYDVKM. This CDR3 is built from 14 residues. Pooled samples include second doses given at about 4 or 12 weeks. Assay used: immunoSEQ multiplex PCR; TCRdb lists only in-frame clones, some missing. Altogether under 150,000 clones are present, around 94% being singletons, with the ten largest covering 1.5% to 2%. J is TRBJ1-4 and V is TRBV28; D uncertain. The receptor was derived from an adult who received the AZD1222 COVID-19 vaccine. The starting material was peripheral blood, obtained 28 days after the second AZD1222 dose. CDR3 DNA: TGTGCCAGCAGCGCGGAGGCAACTAATGAAAAACTGTTTTTT. This codes for CASSAEATNEKLFF.